These T cell receptor beta chains were read from a single sample in a study of blood T cells in healthy people across ages. Each CDR3 protein gets one entry after TCRdb re-called the 5' RACE reads with MiXCR. The sample consists of approximately 940,000 distinct CDR3 sequences, roughly 43% of them appearing once. Sequenced sample: blood. Every receptor here comes from a man aged 25-45 years in good health. Both conserved end residues are part of each CDR3. The order of the fields is V gene, clone size, D gene, J gene, CDR3 protein, CDR3 DNA. The D gene is left open where the match is weak. Clone size is given for some rows only: seen once, a few or many times, or a class if the clone is expanded.

V: TRBV16
size: -
D: -
J: TRBJ1-1
CDR3: CASSPQRQNTEAFF
DNA: TGTGCCAGCAGCCCGCAACGACAGAACACTGAAGCTTTCTTT

V: TRBV27
size: -
D: -
J: TRBJ2-7
CDR3: CASSLTAKGSYEQYF
DNA: TGTGCCAGCAGTCTCACAGCGAAAGGGTCCTACGAGCAGTACTTC

V: TRBV6-5
size: few
D: TRBD1
J: TRBJ2-3
CDR3: CASARWTGGEDTQYF
DNA: TGTGCCAGCGCTCGATGGACAGGGGGAGAGGATACGCAGTATTTT

V: TRBV28
size: few
D: -
J: TRBJ2-6
CDR3: CASSYAAVPNVLTF
DNA: TGTGCCAGCAGTTACGCGGCTGTCCCTAACGTCCTGACTTTC

V: TRBV10-3
size: -
D: TRBD2
J: TRBJ2-1
CDR3: CAISDPNTGGSYNEQFF
DNA: TGTGCCATCAGTGATCCGAATACGGGGGGATCCTACAATGAGCAGTTCTTC

V: TRBV6-1
size: -
D: TRBD1
J: TRBJ2-3
CDR3: CASSEGTGLSTDTQYF
DNA: TGTGCCAGCAGTGAAGGGACAGGGCTAAGCACAGATACGCAGTATTTT

V: TRBV12-3/TRBV12-4
size: -
D: -
J: TRBJ2-3
CDR3: CASGRSSTDMQYF
DNA: TGTGCCAGCGGACGGTCTAGCACAGATATGCAGTATTTT

V: TRBV2
size: -
D: -
J: TRBJ2-1
CDR3: CASRDQGYNEQFF
DNA: TGTGCCAGCAGGGATCAGGGGTACAATGAGCAGTTCTTC

V: TRBV6-5
size: -
D: TRBD1
J: TRBJ2-1
CDR3: CASSPGTGSHEQFF
DNA: TGTGCCAGCAGCCCCGGGACAGGGAGCCATGAGCAGTTCTTC

V: TRBV5-1
size: -
D: TRBD1
J: TRBJ2-2
CDR3: CASSLALALTGEPQRTGELFF
DNA: TGCGCCAGCAGCTTGGCCTTGGCACTCACAGGGGAGCCCCAGCGAACCGGGGAGCTGTTTTTT

V: TRBV3-1
size: -
D: TRBD2
J: TRBJ2-3
CDR3: CASSSRLAGADTQYF
DNA: TGTGCCAGCAGCTCCCGACTAGCGGGGGCAGATACGCAGTATTTT

V: TRBV3-1
size: few
D: -
J: TRBJ2-5
CDR3: CASSQKAPTRETRYF
DNA: TGTGCCAGCAGCCAAAAGGCCCCGACTAGGGAGACCCGGTACTTC

V: TRBV6-1
size: -
D: TRBD1
J: TRBJ1-2
CDR3: CASSETGEEYYGYTF
DNA: TGTGCCAGCAGTGAGACAGGGGAGGAATACTATGGCTACACCTTC

V: TRBV3-1
size: -
D: TRBD1
J: TRBJ1-2
CDR3: CASSQDPAGGGYTF
DNA: TGTGCCAGCAGCCAAGATCCGGCAGGGGGGGGCTACACCTTC

V: TRBV2
size: few
D: -
J: TRBJ1-2
CDR3: CASSVHYGYTF
DNA: TGTGCCAGCAGTGTTCATTATGGCTACACCTTC

V: TRBV6-6
size: -
D: -
J: TRBJ2-3
CDR3: CASSYLGQTDTQYF
DNA: TGTGCCAGCAGTTACCTCGGTCAGACAGATACGCAGTATTTT

V: TRBV10-3
size: -
D: TRBD1
J: TRBJ1-2
CDR3: CAISESNIFPGTGHGYTF
DNA: TGTGCCATCAGTGAGTCTAATATATTCCCAGGGACAGGGCACGGCTACACCTTC

V: TRBV27
size: -
D: TRBD2
J: TRBJ2-2
CDR3: CASNKAGANTGELFF
DNA: TGTGCCAGCAATAAAGCGGGGGCGAACACCGGGGAGCTGTTTTTT

V: TRBV20-1
size: -
D: TRBD1
J: TRBJ1-2
CDR3: CSAAGTGGLTTYGYTF
DNA: TGCAGTGCCGCCGGGACAGGGGGCCTTACTACCTATGGCTACACCTTC

V: TRBV20-1
size: -
D: TRBD1
J: TRBJ2-5
CDR3: CSAVRGTGDKAETQYF
DNA: TGCAGTGCCGTCCGAGGGACAGGGGATAAAGCGGAGACCCAGTACTTC

V: TRBV7-2
size: -
D: TRBD2
J: TRBJ2-3
CDR3: CASSLRRASGGRTDTQYF
DNA: TGTGCCAGCAGCTTAAGGAGGGCTAGCGGGGGCCGCACAGATACGCAGTATTTT

V: TRBV7-2
size: -
D: -
J: TRBJ2-5
CDR3: CASSSVGGNPIEQYF
DNA: TGTGCCAGCAGCTCAGTTGGCGGGAATCCTATTGAGCAGTACTTC

V: TRBV9
size: -
D: TRBD1
J: TRBJ2-1
CDR3: CASSVAPDRVYNEQFF
DNA: TGTGCCAGCAGCGTAGCGCCGGACAGGGTGTACAATGAGCAGTTCTTC

V: TRBV7-2
size: -
D: -
J: TRBJ2-7
CDR3: CASSLPLRRHEQYF
DNA: TGTGCCAGCAGTTTACCGCTCCGGCGCCACGAGCAGTACTTC

V: TRBV20-1
size: -
D: TRBD2
J: TRBJ2-1
CDR3: CSAWGLAGGLNEQFF
DNA: TGCAGTGCTTGGGGACTAGCGGGGGGGCTCAATGAGCAGTTCTTC

V: TRBV7-2
size: few
D: -
J: TRBJ2-4
CDR3: CASSLSRALAKNIQYF
DNA: TGTGCCAGCAGCTTATCCCGCGCCCTAGCCAAAAACATTCAGTACTTC

V: TRBV10-3
size: -
D: TRBD1
J: TRBJ2-1
CDR3: CAISETGDRGHEQFF
DNA: TGTGCCATCAGTGAGACTGGGGACAGGGGCCATGAGCAGTTCTTC

V: TRBV2
size: -
D: -
J: TRBJ2-1
CDR3: CASGETYLMDQFF
DNA: TGTGCCAGCGGAGAGACATACCTTATGGACCAGTTCTTC

V: TRBV7-9
size: -
D: -
J: TRBJ1-2
CDR3: CASTRGSRGGYTF
DNA: TGTGCCAGCACTCGGGGGTCCCGGGGTGGCTACACCTTC

V: TRBV5-1
size: -
D: -
J: TRBJ2-3
CDR3: CASSLISGHGMANTDTQYF
DNA: TGCGCCAGCAGCTTGATTAGCGGCCACGGTATGGCGAACACAGATACGCAGTATTTT

V: TRBV4-2
size: -
D: TRBD1
J: TRBJ2-7
CDR3: CASSQSGQGTRNEQYF
DNA: TGTGCCAGCAGCCAGTCGGGACAGGGGACTCGGAACGAGCAGTACTTC

V: TRBV11-2
size: once
D: -
J: TRBJ2-1
CDR3: CASSLYLGYNEQFF
DNA: TGTGCCAGCAGCTTATATCTCGGGTACAATGAGCAGTTCTTC

V: TRBV29-1
size: -
D: -
J: TRBJ2-3
CDR3: CSATRGIRDTQYF
DNA: TGCAGCGCCACAAGGGGGATTCGGGATACGCAGTATTTT

V: TRBV20-1
size: few
D: TRBD2
J: TRBJ2-7
CDR3: CSAIGSGSSYEQYF
DNA: TGCAGTGCTATCGGGAGCGGGAGCTCCTACGAGCAGTACTTC

V: TRBV5-1
size: -
D: TRBD1
J: TRBJ1-1
CDR3: CASSSRTGGYKNTEAFF
DNA: TGCGCCAGCAGCTCCCGGACAGGGGGCTACAAGAACACTGAAGCTTTCTTT

V: TRBV5-1
size: once
D: -
J: TRBJ2-7
CDR3: CASSEAGNYEQYF
DNA: TGCGCCAGCAGCGAAGCAGGTAACTACGAGCAGTACTTC

V: TRBV7-2
size: many
D: -
J: TRBJ1-5
CDR3: CASSLLSGDQPQHF
DNA: TGTGCCAGCAGCTTATTGTCCGGGGATCAGCCCCAGCATTTT

V: TRBV2
size: -
D: TRBD2
J: TRBJ2-1
CDR3: CASSERSGGSNEQFF
DNA: TGTGCCAGCAGTGAACGTAGCGGGGGATCCAATGAGCAGTTCTTC

V: TRBV6-5
size: few
D: TRBD2
J: TRBJ2-3
CDR3: CASSYSGRGGTDTQYF
DNA: TGTGCCAGCAGTTACTCGGGCCGGGGGGGCACAGATACGCAGTATTTT

V: TRBV6-5
size: -
D: -
J: TRBJ2-5
CDR3: CATQVRETQYF
DNA: TGTGCCACCCAGGTTCGGGAGACCCAGTACTTC

V: TRBV2
size: -
D: -
J: TRBJ1-5
CDR3: CASSVEAASNQPQHF
DNA: TGTGCCAGCAGCGTAGAGGCCGCCAGCAATCAGCCCCAGCATTTT

V: TRBV20-1
size: once
D: TRBD1
J: TRBJ1-6
CDR3: CSARDRGHDLWNSPLHF
DNA: TGCAGTGCTAGAGACAGGGGGCATGATCTATGGAATTCACCCCTCCACTTT

V: TRBV10-3
size: -
D: TRBD2
J: TRBJ2-1
CDR3: CAIREGLAGRMTYNEQFF
DNA: TGTGCCATCCGCGAGGGACTAGCGGGACGTATGACCTACAATGAGCAGTTCTTC

V: TRBV27
size: -
D: -
J: TRBJ2-1
CDR3: CASSLLSGPLHNELFF
DNA: TGTGCCAGCAGTTTATTATCGGGGCCGCTTCACAATGAGCTGTTCTTC

V: TRBV12-3/TRBV12-4
size: few
D: TRBD2
J: TRBJ2-7
CDR3: CASSQLSGLAREQYF
DNA: TGTGCCAGCAGTCAACTCTCGGGACTAGCGCGCGAGCAGTACTTC

V: TRBV7-8
size: -
D: -
J: TRBJ2-3
CDR3: CASSLGGVATDTQYF
DNA: TGTGCCAGCAGCTTAGGCGGGGTAGCCACAGATACGCAGTATTTT

V: TRBV2
size: few
D: -
J: TRBJ1-2
CDR3: CASSEGDLYGYTF
DNA: TGTGCCAGCAGTGAAGGTGACCTCTATGGCTACACCTTC

V: TRBV27
size: -
D: -
J: TRBJ2-3
CDR3: CASSLSRTLSTDTQYF
DNA: TGTGCCAGCAGTTTAAGCCGGACACTGAGCACAGATACGCAGTATTTT

V: TRBV7-2
size: -
D: -
J: TRBJ1-4
CDR3: CASSWDHNEKLFF
DNA: TGTGCCAGCAGCTGGGACCATAATGAAAAACTGTTTTTT

V: TRBV6-5
size: few
D: TRBD1
J: TRBJ1-6
CDR3: CASSYSWTGGSPLHF
DNA: TGTGCCAGCAGTTACTCGTGGACAGGGGGTTCACCCCTCCACTTT